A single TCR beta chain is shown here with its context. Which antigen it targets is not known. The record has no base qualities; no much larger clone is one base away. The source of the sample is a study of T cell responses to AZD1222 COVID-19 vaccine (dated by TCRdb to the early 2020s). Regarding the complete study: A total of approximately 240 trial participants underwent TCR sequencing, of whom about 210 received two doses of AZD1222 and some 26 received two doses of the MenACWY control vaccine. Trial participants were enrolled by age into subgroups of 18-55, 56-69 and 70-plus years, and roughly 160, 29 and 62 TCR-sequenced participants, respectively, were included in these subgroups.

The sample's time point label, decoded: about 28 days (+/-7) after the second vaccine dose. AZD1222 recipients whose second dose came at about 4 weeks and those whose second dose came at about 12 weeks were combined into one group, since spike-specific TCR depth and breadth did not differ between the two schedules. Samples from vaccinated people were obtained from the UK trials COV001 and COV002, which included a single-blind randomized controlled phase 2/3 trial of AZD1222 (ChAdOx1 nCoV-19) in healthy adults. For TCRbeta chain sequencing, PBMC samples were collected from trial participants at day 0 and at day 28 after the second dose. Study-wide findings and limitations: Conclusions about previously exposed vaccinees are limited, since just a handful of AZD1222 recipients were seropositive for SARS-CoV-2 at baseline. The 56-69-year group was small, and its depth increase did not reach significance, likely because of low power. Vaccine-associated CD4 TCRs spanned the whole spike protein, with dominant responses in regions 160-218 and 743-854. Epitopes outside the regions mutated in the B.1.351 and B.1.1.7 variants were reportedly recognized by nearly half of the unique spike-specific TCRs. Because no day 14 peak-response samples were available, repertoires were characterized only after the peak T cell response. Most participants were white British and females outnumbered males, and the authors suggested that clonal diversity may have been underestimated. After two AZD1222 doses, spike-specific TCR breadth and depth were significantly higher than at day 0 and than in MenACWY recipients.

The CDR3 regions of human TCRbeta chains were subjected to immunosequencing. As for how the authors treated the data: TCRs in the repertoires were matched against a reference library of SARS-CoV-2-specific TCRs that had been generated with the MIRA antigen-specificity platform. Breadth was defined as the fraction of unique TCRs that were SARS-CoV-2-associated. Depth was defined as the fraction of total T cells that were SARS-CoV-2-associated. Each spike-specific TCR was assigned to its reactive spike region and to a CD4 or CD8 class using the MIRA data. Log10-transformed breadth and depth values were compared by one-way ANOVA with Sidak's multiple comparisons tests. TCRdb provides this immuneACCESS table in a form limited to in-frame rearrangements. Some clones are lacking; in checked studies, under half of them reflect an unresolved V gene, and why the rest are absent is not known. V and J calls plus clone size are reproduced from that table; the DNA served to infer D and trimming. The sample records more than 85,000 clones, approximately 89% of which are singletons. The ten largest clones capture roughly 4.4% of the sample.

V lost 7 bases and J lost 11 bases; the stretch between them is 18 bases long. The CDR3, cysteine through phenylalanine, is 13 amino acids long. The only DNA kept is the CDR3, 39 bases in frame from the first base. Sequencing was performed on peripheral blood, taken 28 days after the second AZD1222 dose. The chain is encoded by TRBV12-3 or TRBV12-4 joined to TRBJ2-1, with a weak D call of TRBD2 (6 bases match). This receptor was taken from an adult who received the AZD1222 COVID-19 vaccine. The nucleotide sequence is TGTGCCAGCAACAGACCGGGACTGCAGCAGCAGTTCTTC. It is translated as CASNRPGLQQQFF.